This T cell receptor (beta chain) was documented in a study of vaccination and CD4 T cells after COVID-19. The overall study: Once diagnosed, patients had post-COVID samples drawn a median approximately 99 days later (range 35 to 161). Study findings and constraints: The study found that a median roughly 89% of reactive clones in convalescent patients appeared only post-vaccination.

The CDR3 sequence is 15 residues long. CDR1 SGHTA and CDR2 FQGNSA come from the germline V gene. At the Johns Hopkins FTIC core, DNA taken from cultured CD4+ T cells was sequenced by way of the Oncomine TCR Beta short-read assay. TCRdb passed the PCR reads through MiXCR, listing each CDR3 protein once. The sample carries 15,000 to 20,000 distinct CDR3 sequences, approximately 58% recorded once. A note on this clonotype: Its antigen remains unidentified. The junction departs from germline at one end; a sequencing error may be responsible.

Specified treatment: 10-day PBMC culture with coronavirus spike peptide pools or control peptides (ViraFEST assay). T cells were expanded with peptide pools, and expanded clonotypes were identified by TCR sequencing. The input for sequencing was CD4+ T cells from blood, cultured in vitro, taken after SARS-CoV-2 vaccination. The rearrangement links TRBV7-2 to TRBJ2-7, with 8 bases lining up with TRBD1. The TCR sequence derives from a human donor who had recovered from COVID-19. The CDR3 here is CASSLVFTGGQEQCF. DNA for the CDR3: TGTGCCAGCAGCTTAGTGTTCACAGGGGGTCAAGAGCAGTGCTTC.